The rows below give T cell receptor beta chains drawn from one sample of a study of blood T cell repertoires in COVID-19. Sequencing used immunoSEQ multiplex PCR; TCRdb keeps in-frame clones, though not all of them. The table records 40,000 to 60,000 clones, roughly 83% of them present only once. Material: peripheral blood. Receptors were obtained from a man aged 45 to 65 with active COVID-19. Each CDR3 is given with its conserved first and last residue. The order of the fields is D gene, clone size, J gene, V gene, CDR3 DNA, CDR3 protein. The D gene is left open where the match is weak. A row's size may be missing; if present it is once, few, many or a size class.

>-|-|TRBJ2-1|TRBV6-2/TRBV6-3
TGTGCCAGCAGTTGGGGCCCGCCCTGGTCCTACAATGAGCAGTTCTTC
CASSWGPPWSYNEQFF
>TRBD1|-|TRBJ1-5|TRBV27
TGTGCCAGCAGTTTACGGACAGGAGGGGATCAGCCCCAGCATTTT
CASSLRTGGDQPQHF
>-|once|TRBJ2-5|TRBV27
TGTGCCAGCAGGCTACGGGGGTACCAAGAGACCCAGTACTTC
CASRLRGYQETQYF
>TRBD2|-|TRBJ2-3|TRBV3-1/TRBV3-2
TGTGCCAGCAGCCCCCGGCTAGCGGGGGATTTGGATACGCAGTATTTT
CASSPRLAGDLDTQYF
>-|once|TRBJ1-1|TRBV7-9
TGTGCCAGCAGCTTAGGGGAGGGCCTTGAAGCTTTCTTT
CASSLGEGLEAFF
>-|-|TRBJ1-2|TRBV27
TGTGCCAGCAAAGCCGCGACAGAGAACGGCTACACCTTC
CASKAATENGYTF
>-|-|TRBJ1-1|TRBV7-9
TGTGCCAGCAGCTCAAGGGGAACACAGAACACTGAAGCTTTCTTT
CASSSRGTQNTEAFF
>-|few|TRBJ2-7|TRBV12-3/TRBV12-4
TGTGCCAGCAGTGCCGGCGGCGACTACGAGCAGTACTTC
CASSAGGDYEQYF
>-|-|TRBJ1-1|TRBV29-1
TGCAGCGTCCGTTGGGGCAGCGCAAACACTGAAGCTTTCTTT
CSVRWGSANTEAFF
>-|-|TRBJ2-1|TRBV25-1
TGTGCCAGCAGTGGAAGGACTGATCCCTACAATGAGCAGTTCTTC
CASSGRTDPYNEQFF
>TRBD2|-|TRBJ2-5|TRBV7-2
TGTGCCAGCAGCTTAGGGAGGACTAGGCGCCAAGAGACCCAGTACTTC
CASSLGRTRRQETQYF
>-|once|TRBJ2-3|TRBV29-1
TGCAGCGTTGGGGGGCCGGGGATCACAGATACGCAGTATTTT
CSVGGPGITDTQYF
>-|-|TRBJ2-7|TRBV5-8
TGTGCCAGCGGCGCGCGGGGCTCTCCGTGGGAGCAGTACTTC
CASGARGSPWEQYF
>-|-|TRBJ1-5|TRBV11-3
TGTGCCGGCCGGGGAAGGGGGTTGTGCAATCAGCCCCAGCATTTT
CAGRGRGLCNQPQHF
>TRBD1|-|TRBJ2-7|TRBV4-3
TGCGCCAGCAGCCAAGATCCGCCGGGACAGGGGGCTGGCGAGCAGTACTTC
CASSQDPPGQGAGEQYF
>TRBD1|-|TRBJ2-7|TRBV7-8
TGTGCCAGCAGCAAGGACAGGTTCCTTCCCTACGAGCAGTACTTC
CASSKDRFLPYEQYF
>-|-|TRBJ1-6|TRBV11-1
TGTGCCAGCAGCCTAGGGGGAGCAGCGTTGACTTCACCCCTCCACTTT
CASSLGGAALTSPLHF
>-|once|TRBJ1-6|TRBV11-2
TGTGCCAGCAGCTCCGCAGGGATGAGCTCCTATAATTCACCCCTCCACTTT
CASSSAGMSSYNSPLHF
>TRBD2|-|TRBJ2-1|TRBV18
TGTGCCAGCTCACCCGAACTAGCGGGGGGGGCCAATGAGCAGTTCTTC
CASSPELAGGANEQFF
>TRBD1|-|TRBJ2-2|TRBV7-8
TGTGCCAGCAGCTCCCAACAGGGGGTCCTCACCGGGGAGCTGTTTTTT
CASSSQQGVLTGELFF
>TRBD1|-|TRBJ2-7|TRBV6-5
TGTGCCAGCTGGCTACCGGGACAGGGGTTAGACGAGCAGTACTTC
CASWLPGQGLDEQYF
>-|-|TRBJ2-5|TRBV5-4
TGTGCCAGCACTACCAAGGGGTTGGGAGAGACCCAGTACTTC
CASTTKGLGETQYF
>TRBD1|-|TRBJ1-1|TRBV29-1
TGCAGCGTTGACAGGGACAGGGGGAGCACTGAAGCTTTCTTT
CSVDRDRGSTEAFF
>TRBD1|-|TRBJ2-3|TRBV6-5
TGTGCCAGCAGTCCCGGACAGGGAACGGCGCAGTATTTT
CASSPGQGTAQYF
>-|-|TRBJ2-3|TRBV5-1
TGCGCCAGCAGCCCGGGGACGGGAGCAGATACGCAGTATTTT
CASSPGTGADTQYF